The sequence of this T cell receptor beta chain was determined in a study of blood T cells in healthy people across ages. Notes on the study in general: In long-lived donors, naive CD4+ cell counts and diversity exceeded those of aged donors. Naive T cell percentage and TCR beta diversity correlated strongly. Possibly confounding the expanded clonotype changes was the fact that donor CMV status was unknown.

Those donating, healthy Caucasian individuals from Russia, were aged roughly 6 to 100. Alongside a J-beta primer mix, a sample-barcoded 5' primer served in a second PCR lasting roughly 6 to 12 cycles. A single record per CDR3 protein comes from TCRdb applying MiXCR to the 5' RACE reads. The sample lists 1.5 million to 2 million distinct CDR3 sequences, approximately 32% occurring once. Comments on this clonotype: Its matching antigen is unknown.

The CDR3 length is 21 residues. Germline lookup yields CDR1 PRHDT and CDR2 FYEKMQ (reference sequence). J was trimmed by 0 bases and V by 3 bases; bases with no gene match: 19. The sample consisted of blood. The receptor was isolated from a woman aged 25 to 39 in good health. The V and J genes are TRBV13 and TRBJ2-3; 9 bases are a match to TRBD2. In DNA, the CDR3 is TGTGCCAGCAGCTTTTCAGACTTAGCGGGAGTCATCACGGACAGCACAGATACGCAGTATTTT. Encoded protein: CASSFSDLAGVITDSTDTQYF.